These 28 T cell receptor beta chains were all obtained from the same sample, sequenced in a study of monozygotic twins with inflammatory bowel disease (dated by TCRdb to about 2019). Library method: 5' RACE. The sequencing machine was an Illumina HiSeq 2500. TCRdb reprocessed the reads, so every CDR3 protein sequence counts as one entry and DNA is not shown. Per the sample table, the count is more than 350,000 distinct CDR3 sequences. The ten largest clones capture 2.4% of the sample. The sequencing sample was made of blood. The receptors shown here come from a human donor with ulcerative colitis or Crohn's disease, or a healthy co-twin of an affected twin (not recorded which).

The CDR3 spells CAWSNYRDKEKYF. This rearrangement joins TRBV30 to TRBJ2-7; the D call of TRBD1 rests on TCRdb alone, since no DNA is present to check it. This CDR3 spans 13 amino acids. Germline V gives CDR1 GTSNPN, CDR2 SVGIG (reference sequence).

The gene calls are TRBV4-2 and TRBJ2-5; TCRdb gives TRBD2 as the D gene, but with no DNA this cannot be confirmed. This CDR3 is built from 17 residues. Germline assignment: CDR1 LGHNA and CDR2 YNFKEQ. Here the CDR3 reads CASSQVPTGLLGETQYF.

V gene TRBV30 combines with J gene TRBJ1-3; TCRdb's D call, TRBD1, is unchecked because there is no DNA. This CDR3 is 16 amino acids long. Germline CDR1 reads GTSNPN; CDR2 reads SVGIG (reference sequence). The CDR3: CAWGQGETLSGNTIYF.

This chain joins TRBV11-1 and TRBJ2-1; TCRdb gives TRBD1 as the D gene, but with no DNA this cannot be confirmed. This CDR3 contains 20 residues. Germline CDR1 reads SGHAT; CDR2 reads FQDESV (reference sequence). The CDR3 is CASSPWTGGEIAGIRDEQFF.

This chain uses TRBV7-2 with TRBJ2-1; checking the TCRdb D call of TRBD1 is not possible without DNA. Germline CDR1 SGHTA, CDR2 FQGNSA. The CDR3 runs 16 residues. Here the CDR3 reads CASSTRTGTSYNEQFF.

The chain employs TRBV5-1 and TRBJ1-2; the D call from TCRdb, TRBD1, cannot be confirmed without DNA. Germline assignment: CDR1 SGHRS and CDR2 YFSETQ. The CDR3 consists of 12 residues. CDR3 loop: CASSLPGAGYTF.

This chain uses TRBV7-2 with TRBJ2-5; absent DNA, TCRdb's TRBD2 call cannot be checked. From germline, CDR1 is SGHTA and CDR2 FQGNSA. There are 15 residues in the CDR3. CDR3 sequence reads: CASSLGRDFKETQYF.

CDR3: CSAILASTDTQYF. The chain recombines TRBV20-1 with TRBJ2-3. The CDR3 covers 13 residues. Germline loops: CDR1 DFQATT, CDR2 SNEGSKA (reference sequence).

V usage is TRBV24-1 and J usage is TRBJ1-1; TCRdb's D call, TRBD1, is unchecked because there is no DNA. Looked up from germline, CDR1 is KGHDR and CDR2 is SFDVKD. The length of the CDR3 is 15 residues. CDR3 residues: CATSDLRTGNTEAFF.

The gene calls are TRBV3-1 and TRBJ2-3; TCRdb proposes TRBD2, but this gene call is untestable without DNA. The CDR3 consists of 16 residues. Germline V gene sequence: CDR1 LGHDT, CDR2 YNNKEL (reference sequence). The CDR3 sequence is CASSQGLAGGGDTQYF.

The V gene is TRBV28, the J gene TRBJ2-7; TCRdb names TRBD1, which stays unverified in the absence of DNA. Per the germline V gene, CDR1 is MDHEN and CDR2 is SYDVKM. The CDR3 length is 14 residues. The chain's CDR3 is CASSLTGIAYEQYF.

The V call is TRBV18, the J call TRBJ1-2. CDR3 length: 15 residues. CDR1 KGHSH and CDR2 LQKENI come from the germline V gene. CDR3 sequence: CASSYPRGSNYGYTF.

V and J are TRBV7-9 and TRBJ2-3; TCRdb picks TRBD2, but there is no DNA to check that call. CDR1 is SEHNR, CDR2 FQNEAQ, per germline (reference sequence). The CDR3 is made up of 17 amino acids. The CDR3 loop reads CASREDQAGGPLNTQYF.

V usage is TRBV4-2 and J usage is TRBJ1-1; TCRdb picks TRBD1, but there is no DNA to check that call. The CDR3 is made up of 14 amino acids. Germline loops: CDR1 LGHNA, CDR2 YNFKEQ. The CDR3 spells CASSQLDRGTEAFF.

The chain carries TRBV29-1 and TRBJ2-7; TCRdb names TRBD2, which stays unverified in the absence of DNA. The germline gives CDR1 SQVTM, CDR2 ANQGSEA. The CDR3 runs to 14 residues. CDR3 amino acids: CSGVLAGGNYEQYF.

The CDR3 sequence: CASRLTGTGGLGYTF. This chain uses TRBV12-3 or TRBV12-4 with TRBJ1-2; TCRdb's D call of TRBD1 is untestable without DNA. The CDR3 loop spans 15 amino acids.

This CDR3 is CASSLAGGGLGEQYF. J is TRBJ2-7 and V is TRBV7-2; there is no DNA to check the TCRdb D call of TRBD2. This CDR3 contains 15 residues. Germline CDR1 and CDR2: SGHTA and FQGNSA.

The chain uses TRBV6-1 and TRBJ1-1. The CDR3 contains 16 residues. Germline CDR1 and CDR2: MNHNS and SASEGT. This CDR3 reads CASSALGGGVNTEAFF.

The chain links TRBV7-3 to TRBJ2-1; without DNA, the TCRdb call of TRBD1 cannot be checked. The CDR3 is made up of 14 amino acids. Germline loops: CDR1 SGHTA, CDR2 FQGTGA. The CDR3 loop is CASSLSRDRGEQFF.

The V gene is TRBV29-1, the J gene TRBJ1-1. CDR1 is SQVTM, CDR2 ANQGSEA, per germline. The CDR3 sequence is 11 residues long. The CDR3 loop reads CSVGLYTEAFF.

The chain employs TRBV12-3 or TRBV12-4 and TRBJ2-3. The CDR3 consists of 12 residues. CDR3 region: CASSLGRDTQYF.

The rearrangement joins TRBV19 to TRBJ1-3; the TCRdb D gene call, TRBD1, has no DNA to confirm it. Germline values: CDR1 LNHDA, CDR2 SQIVND (reference sequence). The CDR3 contains 15 residues. CDR3 amino acids: CASSIQGSSGNTIYF. The entire variable domain, with the rest obtained from reference TRBV19 and TRBJ1-3, is as follows: DGGITQSPKYLFRKEGQNVTLSCEQNLNHDAMYWYRQDPGQGLRLIYYSQIVNDFQKGDIAEGYSVSREKKESFPLTVTSAQKNPTAFYLCASSIQGSSGNTIYFGEGSWLTVV.

V is TRBV29-1 and J is TRBJ2-5; TCRdb picks TRBD2, but there is no DNA to check that call. The V gene's germline CDR1 is SQVTM and CDR2 ANQGSEA. CDR3 size: 13 residues. CDR3 residues: CSVGLAGVETQYF.

V gene TRBV27 combines with J gene TRBJ2-7. The CDR3 contains 13 residues. The germline CDR1 and CDR2 sequences are MNHEY and SMNVEV (reference sequence). The CDR3 reads CASSRGPAYEQYF.

CDR3 residues: CASTHDGTQYF. The V call is TRBV10-1, the J call TRBJ2-3. The CDR3 totals 11 residues. CDR1 and CDR2 (germline): WNHNN, SYGVQD (reference sequence).

This chain uses TRBV20-1 with TRBJ2-3; TCRdb lists TRBD2, though no DNA is available to test this call. The CDR3 contains 15 residues. Germline V CDR1 and CDR2: DFQATT, SNEGSKA (reference sequence). The CDR3: CSAQAGGSATDTQYF.

The chain couples TRBV28 to TRBJ2-7; TCRdb picks TRBD2, but there is no DNA to check that call. Germline CDR1 MDHEN, CDR2 SYDVKM. The CDR3 contains 16 residues. The CDR3 loop is CASSFHLAGLTYEQYF.

This chain uses TRBV7-9 with TRBJ2-2; the TRBD1 assignment by TCRdb is unverifiable without DNA. CDR3 size: 16 residues. Germline CDR1 reads SEHNR; CDR2 reads FQNEAQ (reference sequence). The chain's CDR3 is CASSPRYEGDTGELFF.